What follows are 14 T cell receptor beta chains derived from one specimen sequenced in a study of OX40 agonist ivuxolimab in advanced cancers. Some clones are missing from TCRdb's copy, which holds only in-frame ones; the method was immunoSEQ multiplex PCR. This table holds some 72,000 clones, roughly nine tenths found once. The sequences come from CD4+ or CD8+ T cells sorted from blood, collected in a trial of the OX40 agonist ivuxolimab. Receptors originate from an adult with an advanced solid tumor such as melanoma, head and neck, liver or kidney cancer.

DNA of the CDR3: TGCGCCAGCAGCTCCTATAGCGGGCAAGAGACCCAGTACTTC. Its protein product is CASSSYSGQETQYF. The rearrangement joins TRBV5-1 to TRBJ2-5, with 7 positions matching TRBD2. Trimming removed 3 bases from V and 2 bases from J; junction bases left unmatched: 4. The CDR3 consists of 14 residues. Germline CDR1 and CDR2: SGHRS and YFSETQ.

This chain connects TRBV30 to TRBJ1-1; a weak D match, TRBD1 (5 bases). Germline CDR1 reads GTSNPN; CDR2 reads SVGIG (reference sequence). The V gene lost 2 bases and the J gene lost 0 bases, with 16 bases spanning the gap. The CDR3 covers 16 residues. The DNA of the CDR3 is TGTGCCTGGAGTCCACCACGAGACAGCATGAACACTGAAGCTTTCTTT. Its translation: CAWSPPRDSMNTEAFF.

This chain connects TRBV6-5 to TRBJ2-7, with 7 positions matching TRBD2. The V gene end was trimmed by 5 bases and the J gene end by 4 bases; junction bases not matched to a gene: 8. Germline loops: CDR1 MNHEY, CDR2 SVGAGI. This CDR3 has 14 residues. The CDR3 DNA reads TGTGCCAGCAGTACCGGGACTAACTTTTACGAGCAGTACTTC. Protein product: CASSTGTNFYEQYF.

This clone was observed once. The chain employs TRBV5-6 and TRBJ2-3; D remains unclear. V dropped 4 bases and J dropped 2 bases, with 8 bases sitting between them. CDR3 length: 13 residues. Germline V gene sequence: CDR1 SGHDT, CDR2 YYEEEE. The chain's CDR3 is CASSGLNTDTQYF. The CDR3 DNA follows: TGTGCCAGCAGCGGCCTGAACACAGATACGCAGTATTTT. Using reference TRBV5-6 and TRBJ2-3 for the parts outside the CDR3, the full variable domain is DAGVTQSPTHLIKTRGQQVTLRCSPKSGHDTVSWYQQALGQGPQFIFQYYEEEERQRGNFPDRFSGHQFPNYSSELNVNALLLGDSALYLCASSGLNTDTQYFGPGTRLTVL.

The rearrangement joins TRBV27 to TRBJ1-2; D gene uncertain. V was cut by 6 bases and J by 5 bases, with 13 bases left in between. Germline-derived CDR1 and CDR2 are MNHEY and SMNVEV (reference sequence). There are 13 residues in the CDR3. The CDR3 DNA sequence: TGTGCCAGCAGGTCGGGAGACTTTTATGGCTACACCTTC. This sequence encodes CASRSGDFYGYTF.

This chain's CDR3 is CASRGQSYSNQPQHF. CDR3 bases: TGTGCCAGCAGGGGACAGAGTTATAGCAATCAGCCCCAGCATTTT. The V and J genes are TRBV2 and TRBJ1-5; 7 nucleotides match TRBD1. V shed 6 bases and J 0 bases; nucleotides not matched to a gene: 5. Germline V gene data show CDR1 as SNHLY and CDR2 as FYNNEI. The CDR3 extends over 15 amino acids.

The chain has TRBV18 and TRBJ2-7, with TRBD1 matching 9 bases. This CDR3 spans 15 amino acids. CDR1 KGHSH and CDR2 LQKENI come from the germline V gene. V was clipped by 3 bases and J by 4 bases; unmatched bases: 7. In DNA form, the CDR3 reads TGTGCCAGCTCACCCCCGGGACAGGGTTCTTACGAGCAGTACTTC. Translation gives CASSPPGQGSYEQYF.

J is TRBJ1-1 and V is TRBV5-1, with TRBD1 identical over 12 bases. Germline V gene lookup returns CDR1 SGHRS and CDR2 YFSETQ. J was trimmed by 5 bases and V by 4 bases; bases with no gene match: 9. CDR3 length: 16 residues. As DNA, the CDR3 is TGCGCCAGCAGCCCGGGGACAGGGGGCGCGGGGACTGAAGCTTTCTTT. This sequence encodes CASSPGTGGAGTEAFF.

This clone was counted once. The gene calls are TRBV7-9 and TRBJ2-1, with a possible D match to TRBD2 (5 bases). The CDR3 has 13 amino acids. Germline V lookup: CDR1 SEHNR, CDR2 FQNEAQ (reference sequence). V lost 3 bases and J 7 bases, leaving 10 bases between the germline ends. The CDR3 coding sequence is TGTGCCAGCAGCTTGCCCCCGGGGAATGAGCAGTTCTTC. It yields the protein CASSLPPGNEQFF.

The J gene is TRBJ1-5, the V gene TRBV28; D is ambiguous. Germline V CDR1 and CDR2: MDHEN, SYDVKM. Trimming left V 8 bases short and J 6 bases short, with 11 bases between. The CDR3 totals 12 residues. CDR3 residues: CASARGGQPQHF. CDR3 DNA sequence: TGTGCCAGCGCTCGGGGAGGTCAGCCCCAGCATTTT.

The chain combines TRBV2 with TRBJ1-4, with D maybe TRBD1 (5 bases). CDR3 length: 15 residues. The V gene's germline CDR1 is SNHLY and CDR2 FYNNEI. V gave up 6 bases and J gave up 7 bases, with 18 bases separating them. The CDR3 sequence is CASRGGTYQGEKLFF. CDR3 DNA sequence: TGTGCCAGCAGAGGAGGGACCTACCAGGGTGAAAAACTGTTTTTT.

This chain joins TRBV7-2 and TRBJ2-5; 7 bases fit TRBD1. Trimming at V came to 5 bases and at J to 1 base, leaving 4 bases not matched to a gene. CDR1 and CDR2 from the germline V gene are SGHTA and FQGNSA. This CDR3 contains 14 residues. CDR3 nucleotide sequence: TGTGCCAGCAGCCCAGACAGGGTCCAAGAGACCCAGTACTTC. Translated, it gives CASSPDRVQETQYF.

The gene calls are TRBV18 and TRBJ2-6; D gene unclear. The CDR3 consists of 15 residues. Germline lookup yields CDR1 KGHSH and CDR2 LQKENI. The ends were cut back, 0 bases at V and 2 bases at J, with 5 bases in the middle. The CDR3 nucleotides read TGTGCCAGCTCACCACCCCACCCTGGGGCCAACGTCCTGACTTTC. Translation gives CASSPPHPGANVLTF.

The chain is built from TRBV5-6 and TRBJ2-5, with 7 bases fitting TRBD1. The J segment lost 5 bases and the V segment lost 4 bases, leaving 8 bases of the junction unmatched. The length of the CDR3 is 14 residues. The germline V gene has CDR1 SGHDT and CDR2 YYEEEE. CDR3 bases: TGTGCCAGCAGCCGAGGACAGGTGGGGGAGACCCAGTACTTC. It yields the protein CASSRGQVGETQYF.